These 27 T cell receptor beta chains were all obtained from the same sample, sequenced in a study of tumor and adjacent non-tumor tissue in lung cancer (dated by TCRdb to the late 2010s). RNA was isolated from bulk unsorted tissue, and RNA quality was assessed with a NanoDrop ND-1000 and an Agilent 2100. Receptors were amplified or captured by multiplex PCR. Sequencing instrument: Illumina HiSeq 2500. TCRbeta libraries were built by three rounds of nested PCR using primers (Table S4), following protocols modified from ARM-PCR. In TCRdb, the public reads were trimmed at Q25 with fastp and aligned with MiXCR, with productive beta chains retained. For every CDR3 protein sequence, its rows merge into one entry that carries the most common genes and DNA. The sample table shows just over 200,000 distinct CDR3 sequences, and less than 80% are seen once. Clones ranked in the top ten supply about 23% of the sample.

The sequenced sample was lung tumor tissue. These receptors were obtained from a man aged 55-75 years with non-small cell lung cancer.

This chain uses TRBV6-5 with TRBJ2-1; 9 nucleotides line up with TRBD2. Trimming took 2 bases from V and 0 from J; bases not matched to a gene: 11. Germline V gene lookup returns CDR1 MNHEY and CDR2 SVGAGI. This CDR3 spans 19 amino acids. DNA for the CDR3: TGTGCCAGCAGTTACGTTGGTAGCGGGAGACCTAGCTCCTACAATGAGCAGTTCTTC. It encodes CASSYVGSGRPSSYNEQFF.

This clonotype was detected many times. The DNA of the CDR3 is TGCAGTGCTGTCCCGGGACTGGGTGAGAACGAGCAGTACTTC. Translated: CSAVPGLGENEQYF. The chain joins TRBV20-1 to TRBJ2-7; D might be TRBD2 (6 bases). V was trimmed by 5 bases and J by 5 bases, leaving 19 bases between them. CDR1 is DFQATT and CDR2 is SNEGSKA in the germline V gene (reference sequence). There are 14 residues in the CDR3.

CDR3 nucleotides: TGTGCCAGGAACGTAAACAGGGGAGGGGGCAATGAGCAGTTCTTC. It codes for CARNVNRGGGNEQFF. The genes are TRBV11-3 and TRBJ2-1; TRBD1 or TRBD2 may be the D gene (7 bases each). CDR3 length: 15 residues. The ends were cut back, 9 bases at V and 6 bases at J, with 21 bases in the middle. Germline assignment: CDR1 SGHNT and CDR2 YENEEA.

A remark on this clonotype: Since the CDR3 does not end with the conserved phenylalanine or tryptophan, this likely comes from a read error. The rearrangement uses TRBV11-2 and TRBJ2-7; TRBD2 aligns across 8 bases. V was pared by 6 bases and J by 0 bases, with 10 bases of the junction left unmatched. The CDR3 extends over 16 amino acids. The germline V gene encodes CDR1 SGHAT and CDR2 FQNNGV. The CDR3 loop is CASSRGRAGDSYEQYL. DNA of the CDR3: TGTGCCAGCAGTCGTGGGCGAGCGGGGGACTCCTACGAGCAGTACTTA.

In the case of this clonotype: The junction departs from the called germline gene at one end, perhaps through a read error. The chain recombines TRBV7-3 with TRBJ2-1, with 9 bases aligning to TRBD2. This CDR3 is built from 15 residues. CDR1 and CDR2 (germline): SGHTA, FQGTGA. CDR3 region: CASTSSGATYDEQFF. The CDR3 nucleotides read TGTGCCAGCACCTCTAGCGGGGCTACCTACGATGAGCAGTTCTTC.

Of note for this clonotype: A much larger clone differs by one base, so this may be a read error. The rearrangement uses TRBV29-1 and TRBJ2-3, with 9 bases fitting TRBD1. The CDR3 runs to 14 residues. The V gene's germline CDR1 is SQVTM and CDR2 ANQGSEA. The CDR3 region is CGVGDRGGTDTQYF. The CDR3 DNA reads TGCGGCGTTGGAGACAGGGGGGGGACAGATACGCAGTATTTT.

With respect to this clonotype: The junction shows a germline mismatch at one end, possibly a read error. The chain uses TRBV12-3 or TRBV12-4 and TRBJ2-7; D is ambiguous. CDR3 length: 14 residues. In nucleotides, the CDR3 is TGTGCCAGCAGGGATAGCAGGAGTTCCTACGGGCAGTACTTC. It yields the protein CASRDSRSSYGQYF.

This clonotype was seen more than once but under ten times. The CDR3 here is CSARSGDSSFLNYGYTF. The CDR3 DNA is TGCAGTGCTAGATCGGGGGACTCCAGTTTTTTGAACTATGGCTACACCTTC. The chain recombines TRBV20-1 with TRBJ1-2, with TRBD1 as a possible D gene (5 bases). The CDR3 length is 17 residues. The germline CDR1 and CDR2 sequences are DFQATT and SNEGSKA (reference sequence). V was trimmed by 2 bases and J by 2 bases, leaving 21 bases between them.

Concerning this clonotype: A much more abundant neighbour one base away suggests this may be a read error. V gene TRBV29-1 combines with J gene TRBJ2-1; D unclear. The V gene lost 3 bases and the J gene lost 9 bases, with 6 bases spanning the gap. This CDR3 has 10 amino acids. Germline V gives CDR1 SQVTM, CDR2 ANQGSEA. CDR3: CSVDNLEQFF. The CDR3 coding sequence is TGCAGCGTTGATAACCTTGAGCAGTTCTTC.

CDR3 coding DNA: TGTGCCAGCAGCTTAGCTAGCGGGGGGACGAACATCAGGGGGCTGTTTTTT. Translation gives CASSLASGGTNIRGLFF. The J gene is TRBJ2-2, the V gene TRBV11-2; 11 positions agree with TRBD2. This CDR3 region has 17 residues. Germline V gives CDR1 SGHAT, CDR2 FQNNGV. Trimming cost V 1 base and J 13 bases; bases outside gene matches: 14.

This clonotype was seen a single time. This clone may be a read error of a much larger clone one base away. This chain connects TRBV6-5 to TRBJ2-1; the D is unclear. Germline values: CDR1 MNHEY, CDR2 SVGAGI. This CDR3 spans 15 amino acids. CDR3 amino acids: CASSYFSISYSEQFF. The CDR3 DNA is TGTGCCAGCAGTTACTTCAGTATCTCCTACAGTGAGCAGTTCTTC.

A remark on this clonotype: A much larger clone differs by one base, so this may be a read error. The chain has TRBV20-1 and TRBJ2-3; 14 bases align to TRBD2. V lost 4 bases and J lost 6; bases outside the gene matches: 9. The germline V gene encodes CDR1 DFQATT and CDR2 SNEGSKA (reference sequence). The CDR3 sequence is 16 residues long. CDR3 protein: CSAIGGTSGSWDTQYF. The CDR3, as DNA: TGCAGTGCTATAGGAGGGACTAGCGGGAGTTGGGATACGCAGTATTTT.

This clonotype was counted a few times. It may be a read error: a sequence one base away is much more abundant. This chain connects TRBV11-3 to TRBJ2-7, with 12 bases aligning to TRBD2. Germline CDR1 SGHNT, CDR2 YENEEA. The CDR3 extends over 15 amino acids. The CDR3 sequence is CASSIGTSGRYERYF. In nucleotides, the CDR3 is TGTGCCAGCAGCATCGGGACTAGCGGGCGCTACGAGCGGTACTTC.

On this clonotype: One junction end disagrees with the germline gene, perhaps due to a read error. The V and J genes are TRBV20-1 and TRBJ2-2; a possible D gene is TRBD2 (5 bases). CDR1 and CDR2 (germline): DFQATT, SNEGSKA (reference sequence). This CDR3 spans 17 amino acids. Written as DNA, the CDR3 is TGCAGTACTAGAGATCGAGGCAGCCCTGCGATCACCGGGGAGCTGTTTTTT. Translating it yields CSTRDRGSPAITGELFF.

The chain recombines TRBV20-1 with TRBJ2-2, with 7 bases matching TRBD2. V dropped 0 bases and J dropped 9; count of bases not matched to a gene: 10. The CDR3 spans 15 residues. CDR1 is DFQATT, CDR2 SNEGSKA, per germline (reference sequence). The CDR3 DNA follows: TGCAGTGCTAGAGAGGGGGGGATTGGTACCAGGGAGCTGTTTTTT. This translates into CSAREGGIGTRELFF.

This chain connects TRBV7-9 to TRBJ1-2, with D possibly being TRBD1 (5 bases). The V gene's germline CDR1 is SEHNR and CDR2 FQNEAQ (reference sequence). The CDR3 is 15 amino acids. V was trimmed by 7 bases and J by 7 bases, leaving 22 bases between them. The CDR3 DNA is TGTGCCAGCACCATTTCTATAGGGGAGGTTGTTGGCTACACCTTC. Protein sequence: CASTISIGEVVGYTF.

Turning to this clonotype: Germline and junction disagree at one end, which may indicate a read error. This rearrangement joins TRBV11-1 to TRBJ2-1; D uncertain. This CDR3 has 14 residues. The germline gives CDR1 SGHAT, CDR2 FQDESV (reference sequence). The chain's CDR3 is CASSSTSVGNELFF. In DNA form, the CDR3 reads TGTGCCAGCAGCTCAACGAGCGTGGGCAATGAGCTGTTCTTC.

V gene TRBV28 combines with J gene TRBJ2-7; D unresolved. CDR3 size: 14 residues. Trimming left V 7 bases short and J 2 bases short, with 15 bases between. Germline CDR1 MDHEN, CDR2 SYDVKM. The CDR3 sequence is CASTLKLDPYEQYF. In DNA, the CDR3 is TGTGCCAGCACGTTAAAATTAGATCCCTACGAGCAGTACTTC.

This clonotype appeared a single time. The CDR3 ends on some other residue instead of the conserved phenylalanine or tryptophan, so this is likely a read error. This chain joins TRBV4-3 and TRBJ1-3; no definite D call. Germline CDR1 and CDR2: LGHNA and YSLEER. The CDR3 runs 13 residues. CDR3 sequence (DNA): TGCGCCAGCAACCAAGAAGCCCAAAACACCATATATTTA. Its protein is CASNQEAQNTIYL.

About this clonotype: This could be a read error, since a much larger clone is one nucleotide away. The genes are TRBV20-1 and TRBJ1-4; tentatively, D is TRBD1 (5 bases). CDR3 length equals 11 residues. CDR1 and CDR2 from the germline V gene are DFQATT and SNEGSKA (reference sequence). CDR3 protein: CSGQGNDKLFF. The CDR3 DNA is TGCAGTGGGCAGGGTAATGATAAACTGTTTTTT.

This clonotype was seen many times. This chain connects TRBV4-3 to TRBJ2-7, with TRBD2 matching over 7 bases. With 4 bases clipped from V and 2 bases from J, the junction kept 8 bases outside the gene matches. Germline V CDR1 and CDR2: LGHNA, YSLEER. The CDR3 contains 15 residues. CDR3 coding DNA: TGCGCCAGCAGCCCCGGGAGGAGCCAACCCTACGAGCAGTACTTC. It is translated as CASSPGRSQPYEQYF.

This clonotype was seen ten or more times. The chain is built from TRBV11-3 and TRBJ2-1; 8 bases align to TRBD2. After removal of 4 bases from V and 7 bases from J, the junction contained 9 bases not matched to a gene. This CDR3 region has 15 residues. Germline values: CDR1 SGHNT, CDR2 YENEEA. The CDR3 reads CASSSGGQVRNEQFF. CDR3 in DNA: TGTGCCAGCAGCTCGGGGGGGCAAGTTCGGAATGAGCAGTTCTTC.

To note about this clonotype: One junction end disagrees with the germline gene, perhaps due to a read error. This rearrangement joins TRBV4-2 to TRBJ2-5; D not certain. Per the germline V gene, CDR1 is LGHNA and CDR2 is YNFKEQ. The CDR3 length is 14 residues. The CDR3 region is CASSQGSYQETQYF. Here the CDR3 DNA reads TGCGCCAGCAGCCAAGGCAGCTACCAAGAGACACAGTACTTC.

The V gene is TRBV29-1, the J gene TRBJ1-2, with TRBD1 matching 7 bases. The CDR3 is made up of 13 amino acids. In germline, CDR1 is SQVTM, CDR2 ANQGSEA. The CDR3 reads CSAKFGTEYGYTF. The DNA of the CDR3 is TGCAGTGCAAAATTCGGGACAGAGTATGGCTACACCTTC.

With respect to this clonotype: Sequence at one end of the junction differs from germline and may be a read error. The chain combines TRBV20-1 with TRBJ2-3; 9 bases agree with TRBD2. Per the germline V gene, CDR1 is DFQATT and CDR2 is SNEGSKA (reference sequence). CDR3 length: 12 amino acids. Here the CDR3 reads CSLAGSIDTQYF. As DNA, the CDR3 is TGCAGTCTAGCGGGGAGCATAGATACGCAATATTTT.

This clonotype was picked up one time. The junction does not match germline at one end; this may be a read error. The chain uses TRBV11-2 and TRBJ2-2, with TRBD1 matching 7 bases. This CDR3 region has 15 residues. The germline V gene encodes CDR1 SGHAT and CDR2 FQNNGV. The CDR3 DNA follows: TGTGTCAGCAGCTCGACAGGGATAATTACCGTGGAGCAGTTTTTT. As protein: CVSSSTGIITVEQFF.

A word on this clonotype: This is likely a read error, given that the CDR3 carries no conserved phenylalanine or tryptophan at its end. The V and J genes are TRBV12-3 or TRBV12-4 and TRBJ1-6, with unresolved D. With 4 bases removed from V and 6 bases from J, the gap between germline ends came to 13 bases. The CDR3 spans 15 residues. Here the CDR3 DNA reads TGTGCCAGCAGTTCGGACGGGCTGATTAATTCACCCCTCCACGTT. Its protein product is CASSSDGLINSPLHV.